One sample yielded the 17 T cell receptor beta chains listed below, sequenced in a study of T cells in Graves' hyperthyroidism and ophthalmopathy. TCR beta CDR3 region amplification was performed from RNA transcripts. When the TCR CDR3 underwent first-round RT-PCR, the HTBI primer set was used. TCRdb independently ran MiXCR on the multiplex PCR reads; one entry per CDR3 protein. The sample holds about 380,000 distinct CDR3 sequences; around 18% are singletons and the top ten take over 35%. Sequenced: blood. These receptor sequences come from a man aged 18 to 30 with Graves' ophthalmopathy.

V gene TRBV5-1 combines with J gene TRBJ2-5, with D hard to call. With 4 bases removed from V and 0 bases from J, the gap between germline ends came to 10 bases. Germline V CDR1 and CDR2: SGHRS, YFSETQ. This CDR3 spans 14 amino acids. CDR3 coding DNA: TGCGCCAGCAGCGGGTCAGGAAACCAAGAGACCCAGTACTTC. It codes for CASSGSGNQETQYF.

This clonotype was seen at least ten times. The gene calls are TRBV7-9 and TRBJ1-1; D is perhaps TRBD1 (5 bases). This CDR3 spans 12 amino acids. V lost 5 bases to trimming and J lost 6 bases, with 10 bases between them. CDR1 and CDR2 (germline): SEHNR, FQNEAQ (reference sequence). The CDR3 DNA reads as TGTGCCAGCAGCGGGGGTAGCCCTGAAGCTTTCTTT. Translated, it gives CASSGGSPEAFF. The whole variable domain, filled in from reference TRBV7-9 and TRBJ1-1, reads DTGVSQNPRHKITKRGQNVTFRCDPISEHNRLYWYRQTLGQGPEFLTYFQNEAQLEKSRLLSDRFSAERPKGSFSTLEIQRTEQGDSAMYLCASSGGSPEAFFGQGTRLTVV.

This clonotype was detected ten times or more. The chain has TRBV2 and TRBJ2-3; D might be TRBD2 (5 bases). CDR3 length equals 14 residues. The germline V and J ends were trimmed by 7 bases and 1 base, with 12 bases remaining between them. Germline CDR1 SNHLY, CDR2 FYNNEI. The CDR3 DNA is TGTGCCAGCACCCAAGAGAGGGGCACAGATACGCAGTATTTT. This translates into CASTQERGTDTQYF.

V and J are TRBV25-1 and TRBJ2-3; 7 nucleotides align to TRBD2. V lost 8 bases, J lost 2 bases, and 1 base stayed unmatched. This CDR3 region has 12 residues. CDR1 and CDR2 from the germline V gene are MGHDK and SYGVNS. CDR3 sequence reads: CASGLVTDTQYF. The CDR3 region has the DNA TGTGCCAGCGGACTAGTCACAGATACGCAGTATTTT. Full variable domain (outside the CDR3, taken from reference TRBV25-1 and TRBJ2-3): EADIYQTPRYLVIGTGKKITLECSQTMGHDKMYWYQQDPGMELHLIHYSYGVNSTEKGDLSSESTVSRIRTEHFPLTLESARPSHTSQYLCASGLVTDTQYFGPGTRLTVL.

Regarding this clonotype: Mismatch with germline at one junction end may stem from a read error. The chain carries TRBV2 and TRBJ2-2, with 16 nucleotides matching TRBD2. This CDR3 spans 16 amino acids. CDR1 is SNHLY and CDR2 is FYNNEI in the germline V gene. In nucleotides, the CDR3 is TGTGCCAGCAGCGGGACTAGCGGGGGGGCGGCCGGGGAGCTGCTTTTT. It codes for CASSGTSGGAAGELLF.

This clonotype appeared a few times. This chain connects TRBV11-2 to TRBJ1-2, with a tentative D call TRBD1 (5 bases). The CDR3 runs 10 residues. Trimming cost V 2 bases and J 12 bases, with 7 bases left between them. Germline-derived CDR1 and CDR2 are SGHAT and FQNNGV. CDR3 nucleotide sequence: TGTGCCAGCAGCTTATACAGGAACACCTTC. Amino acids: CASSLYRNTF.

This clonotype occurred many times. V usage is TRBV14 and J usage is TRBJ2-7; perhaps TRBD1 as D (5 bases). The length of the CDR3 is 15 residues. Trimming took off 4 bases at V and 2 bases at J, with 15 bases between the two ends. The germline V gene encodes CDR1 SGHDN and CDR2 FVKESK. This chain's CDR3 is CASSLLARQTYEQYF. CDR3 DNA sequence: TGTGCCAGCAGCCTCCTCGCGCGACAGACCTACGAGCAGTACTTC.

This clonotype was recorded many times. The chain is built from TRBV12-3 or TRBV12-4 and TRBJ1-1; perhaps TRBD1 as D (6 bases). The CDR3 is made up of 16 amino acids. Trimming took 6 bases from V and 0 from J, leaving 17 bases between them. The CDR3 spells CASRRKTGTLNTEAFF. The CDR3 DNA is TGTGCCAGCAGGAGAAAAACCGGGACACTGAACACTGAAGCTTTCTTT.

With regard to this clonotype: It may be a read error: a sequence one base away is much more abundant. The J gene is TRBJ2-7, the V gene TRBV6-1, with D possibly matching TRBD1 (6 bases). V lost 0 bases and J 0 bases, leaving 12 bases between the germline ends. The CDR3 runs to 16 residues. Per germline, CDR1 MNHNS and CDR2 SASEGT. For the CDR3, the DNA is TGTGCCAGCAGTGAAGCCGGACAGCCTGGCTCCTACGAGCAGTACTTC. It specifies CASSEAGQPGSYEQYF.

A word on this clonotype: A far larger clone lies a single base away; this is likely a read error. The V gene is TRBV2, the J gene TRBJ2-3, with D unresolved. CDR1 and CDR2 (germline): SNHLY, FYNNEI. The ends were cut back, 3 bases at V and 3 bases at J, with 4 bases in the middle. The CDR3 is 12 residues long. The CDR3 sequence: CASSDGTDTQYF. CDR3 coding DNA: TGTGCCAGCAGTGACGGGACAGATACGCAGTATTTT. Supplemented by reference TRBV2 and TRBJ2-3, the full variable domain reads EPEVTQTPSHQVTQMGQEVILRCVPISNHLYFYWYRQILGQKVEFLVSFYNNEISEKSEIFDDQFSVERPDGSNFTLKIRSTKLEDSAMYFCASSDGTDTQYFGPGTRLTVL.

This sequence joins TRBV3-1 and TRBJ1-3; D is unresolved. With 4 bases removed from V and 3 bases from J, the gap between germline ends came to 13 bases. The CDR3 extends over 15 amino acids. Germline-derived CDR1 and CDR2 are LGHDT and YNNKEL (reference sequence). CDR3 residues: CASSRSEGYGNTIYF. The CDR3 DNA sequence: TGTGCCAGCAGCCGCTCAGAAGGTTATGGAAACACCATATATTTT.

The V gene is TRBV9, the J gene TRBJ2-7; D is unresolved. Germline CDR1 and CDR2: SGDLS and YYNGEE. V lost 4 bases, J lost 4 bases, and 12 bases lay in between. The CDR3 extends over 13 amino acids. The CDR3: CASSSPSGYEQYF. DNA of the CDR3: TGTGCCAGCAGCTCACCCTCCGGATACGAGCAGTACTTC.

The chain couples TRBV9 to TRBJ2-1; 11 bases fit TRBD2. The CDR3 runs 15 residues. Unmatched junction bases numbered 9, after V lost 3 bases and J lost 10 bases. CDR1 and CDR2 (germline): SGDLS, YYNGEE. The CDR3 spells CASSAPLAGVEEQFF. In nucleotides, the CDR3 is TGTGCCAGCAGCGCACCACTAGCGGGGGTAGAAGAGCAGTTCTTC. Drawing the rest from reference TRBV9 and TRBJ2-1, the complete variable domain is DSGVTQTPKHLITATGQRVTLRCSPRSGDLSVYWYQQSLDQGLQFLIQYYNGEERAKGNILERFSAQQFPDLHSELNLSSLELGDSALYFCASSAPLAGVEEQFFGPGTRLTVL.

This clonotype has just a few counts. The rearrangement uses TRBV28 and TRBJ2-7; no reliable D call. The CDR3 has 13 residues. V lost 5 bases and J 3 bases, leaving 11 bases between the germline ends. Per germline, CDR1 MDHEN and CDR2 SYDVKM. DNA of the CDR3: TGTGCCAGCAGTCTGGGGATTGACTACGAGCAGTACTTC. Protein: CASSLGIDYEQYF.

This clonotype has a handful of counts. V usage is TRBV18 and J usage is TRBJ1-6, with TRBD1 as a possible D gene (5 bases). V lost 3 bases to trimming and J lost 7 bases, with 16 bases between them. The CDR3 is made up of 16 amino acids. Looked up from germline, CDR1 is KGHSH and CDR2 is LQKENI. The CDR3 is CASSPSGSGGNSPLHF. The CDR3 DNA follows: TGTGCCAGCTCACCCTCGGGATCCGGGGGGAATTCACCCCTCCACTTT.

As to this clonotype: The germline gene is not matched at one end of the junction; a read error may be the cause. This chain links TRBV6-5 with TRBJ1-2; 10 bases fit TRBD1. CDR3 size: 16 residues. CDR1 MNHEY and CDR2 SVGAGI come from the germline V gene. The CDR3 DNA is TGTGCCAGCAGTGACTCGAGACAGGGGGCGAACTATGGCTACACCTTC. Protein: CASSDSRQGANYGYTF.

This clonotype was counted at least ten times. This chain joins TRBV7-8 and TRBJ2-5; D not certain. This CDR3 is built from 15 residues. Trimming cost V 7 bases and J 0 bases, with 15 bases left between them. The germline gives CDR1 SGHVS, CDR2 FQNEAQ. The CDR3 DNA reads TGTGCCAGCAAAGTTCGATGGATAGACCAAGAGACCCAGTACTTC. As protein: CASKVRWIDQETQYF. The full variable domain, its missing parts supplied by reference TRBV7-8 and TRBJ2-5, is GAGVSQSPRYKVAKRGQDVALRCDPISGHVSLFWYQQALGQGPEFLTYFQNEAQLDKSGLPSDRFFAERPEGSVSTLKIQRTQQEDSAVYLCASKVRWIDQETQYFGPGTRLLVL.